These 23 T cell receptor beta chains came from one sample sequenced in a study of shared clonotypes between healthy human individuals. Using immunoSEQ multiplex PCR, the repertoire was profiled, and TCRdb retains in-frame clones only, with some absent. The sample shows some 2,500,000 clones, under 95% of them seen only once. What was sequenced was naive CD4+ T cells from PBMCs. Subset of the sample: CD45RA+ positively selected. These receptors came from a man aged 18 to 30 in good health. Some clones in this sample may be carry-over from other donors' samples.

CDR3 protein: CASSLTGTSGSAEQFF. CDR3 DNA sequence: TGCGCCAGCAGCTTGACCGGGACTAGCGGGAGTGCTGAGCAGTTCTTC. The rearrangement uses TRBV5-1 and TRBJ2-1; 14 bases agree with TRBD2. The germline V gene has CDR1 SGHRS and CDR2 YFSETQ. The CDR3 is made up of 16 amino acids. V shed 1 base, J shed 9 bases, and the junction held 6 bases outside the gene matches.

V usage is TRBV6-6 and J usage is TRBJ2-1; 10 bases are a match to TRBD2. This CDR3 has 14 amino acids. V shed 6 bases, J shed 6 bases, and the junction held 5 bases outside the gene matches. Germline CDR1 and CDR2: MNHNY and SVGAGI (reference sequence). The CDR3 loop is CASRKREGTNEQFF. The CDR3 coding sequence is TGTGCCAGCAGGAAGCGGGAGGGCACCAATGAGCAGTTCTTC.

The chain combines TRBV5-1 with TRBJ1-4, with TRBD1 matching over 10 bases. In germline, CDR1 is SGHRS, CDR2 YFSETQ. The CDR3 extends over 15 amino acids. V shed 4 bases and J 5 bases; nucleotides not matched to a gene: 5. In nucleotides, the CDR3 is TGCGCCAGCAGCCCGCAGGGACAGGGGAATGAAAAACTGTTTTTT. It is translated as CASSPQGQGNEKLFF.

The chain is built from TRBV7-3 and TRBJ1-1; D is unresolved. Germline CDR1 SGHTA, CDR2 FQGTGA. Deletions cut 1 base from V and 0 bases from J, with 18 bases between. The CDR3 is 18 amino acids. The CDR3 sequence: CASSLMAVGGPMNTEAFF. In nucleotides, the CDR3 is TGTGCCAGCAGCTTAATGGCCGTGGGCGGCCCTATGAACACTGAAGCTTTCTTT.

The chain employs TRBV19 and TRBJ1-1, with D unresolved. Trimming took 4 bases from V and 5 from J, leaving 8 bases between them. The CDR3 is made up of 12 amino acids. CDR1 LNHDA and CDR2 SQIVND come from the germline V gene (reference sequence). For the CDR3, the DNA is TGTGCCAGTAGTAAGGAATATACTGAAGCTTTCTTT. This gives the protein CASSKEYTEAFF.

The rearrangement links TRBV4-1 to TRBJ1-5; D remains ambiguous. Per germline, CDR1 MGHRA and CDR2 YSYEKL. CDR3 length equals 15 residues. Trimming pared 2 bases from V and 5 bases from J, leaving 13 bases between. CDR3 DNA sequence: TGCGCCAGCAGCCAAAACTCTCGGTCGGATCAGCCCCAGCATTTT. It is translated as CASSQNSRSDQPQHF.

The chain employs TRBV5-1 and TRBJ2-5, with a tentative D call TRBD1 (5 bases). The ends were cut back, 2 bases at V and 3 bases at J, with 14 bases in the middle. Germline V gene data show CDR1 as SGHRS and CDR2 as YFSETQ. CDR3 length: 15 amino acids. In nucleotides, the CDR3 is TGCGCCAGCAGCTTTGGGTCGGCAGGGAAAGAGACCCAGTACTTC. Protein product: CASSFGSAGKETQYF.

This clone was recorded only once. Other DNA sequences within the sample encode an identical CDR3. The chain employs TRBV28 and TRBJ2-1; the D is unclear. Germline V gene lookup returns CDR1 MDHEN and CDR2 SYDVKM. Trimming removed 1 base from V and 10 bases from J, with 8 bases in between. The length of the CDR3 is 12 residues. Here the CDR3 DNA reads TGTGCCAGCAGTTTATCAGTGGGGGAGCAGTTCTTC. Translation gives CASSLSVGEQFF.

The gene calls are TRBV4-1 and TRBJ2-3; TRBD2 aligns across 14 bases. V trimming: 5 bases; J trimming: 1 base; junction bases outside the gene matches: 17. The CDR3 extends over 21 amino acids. Germline CDR1 reads MGHRA; CDR2 reads YSYEKL. DNA for the CDR3: TGCGCCAGCAGCTTAGTTGGGGGACTAGCGGGAGCCTTGCGGGGCACAGATACGCAGTATTTT. Translated: CASSLVGGLAGALRGTDTQYF.

This clone was found once. V gene TRBV27 combines with J gene TRBJ1-5, with a tentative D call TRBD1 (5 bases). The CDR3 loop spans 16 amino acids. Germline CDR1 and CDR2: MNHEY and SMNVEV (reference sequence). Trimming took 2 bases from V and 5 from J, leaving 16 bases between them. CDR3 DNA: TGTGCCAGCAGTTTAAGGTGGCAGGGACGATATCAGCCCCAGCATTTT. Translating gives CASSLRWQGRYQPQHF.

The chain uses TRBV5-1 and TRBJ2-6; 7 nucleotides match TRBD1. Trimming removed 7 bases from V and 4 bases from J; junction bases left unmatched: 8. Germline V gene sequence: CDR1 SGHRS, CDR2 YFSETQ. The CDR3 is 15 residues long. The chain's CDR3 is CASAEGAPGANVLTF. The CDR3 DNA sequence: TGCGCCAGCGCTGAGGGGGCGCCCGGGGCCAACGTCCTGACTTTC.

The genes are TRBV5-1 and TRBJ2-3; possibly TRBD1 for D (6 bases). The germline V and J ends were trimmed by 4 bases and 5 bases, with 11 bases remaining between them. Germline V gene data show CDR1 as SGHRS and CDR2 as YFSETQ. CDR3 length: 13 amino acids. CDR3 sequence reads: CASSNRARDTQYF. In DNA, the CDR3 is TGCGCCAGCAGCAACAGGGCCAGAGATACGCAGTATTTT.

This sequence joins TRBV27 and TRBJ2-3; perhaps TRBD1 as D (6 bases). V lost 2 bases to trimming and J lost 0 bases, with 12 bases between them. Germline V gene data show CDR1 as MNHEY and CDR2 as SMNVEV (reference sequence). This CDR3 spans 16 amino acids. CDR3 DNA sequence: TGTGCCAGCAGTTTAGGAGGCAGGGGTAGCACAGATACGCAGTATTTT. Its translation: CASSLGGRGSTDTQYF.

This chain uses TRBV7-2 with TRBJ2-1; D is perhaps TRBD2 (6 bases). V lost 8 bases and J lost 1, with 21 bases in between. Germline CDR1 SGHTA, CDR2 FQGNSA. This CDR3 region has 17 residues. As DNA, the CDR3 is TGTGCCAGCGCTCACCGACTAGACAGTGGGTCCTACAATGAGCAGTTCTTC. Its translation is CASAHRLDSGSYNEQFF.

This rearrangement joins TRBV5-1 to TRBJ2-4; 8 bases line up with TRBD1. Unmatched junction bases numbered 6, after V lost 0 bases and J lost 7 bases. CDR3 size: 15 residues. The germline CDR1 and CDR2 sequences are SGHRS and YFSETQ. CDR3: CASSLGGTGLNIQYF. The CDR3, as DNA: TGCGCCAGCAGCTTGGGGGGGACAGGATTGAACATTCAGTACTTC.

The sample holds a few counts of this clone. V and J are TRBV4-3 and TRBJ2-7; TRBD1 matches at 11 bases. J was trimmed by 6 bases and V by 4 bases; bases with no gene match: 2. In germline, CDR1 is LGHNA, CDR2 YSLEER. The length of the CDR3 is 13 residues. DNA of the CDR3: TGCGCCAGCAGCCCGGACAGGGGGCGCGAGCAGTACTTC. Residues: CASSPDRGREQYF.

This clone has a single count. The chain joins TRBV14 to TRBJ2-1, with TRBD2 matching 8 bases. The germline CDR1 and CDR2 sequences are SGHDN and FVKESK. The junction had 14 bases not matched to a gene; V was cut back by 1 base and J by 0 bases. The CDR3 contains 20 residues. The CDR3 sequence: CASSQGGAGGILSSYNEQFF. CDR3 nucleotides: TGTGCCAGCAGCCAAGGGGGCGCGGGAGGAATACTAAGCTCCTACAATGAGCAGTTCTTC.

The rearrangement uses TRBV6-6 and TRBJ1-3; 7 bases are shared with TRBD1. Germline CDR1 MNHNY, CDR2 SVGAGI (reference sequence). With V trimmed by 5 bases and J by 2 bases, 9 bases remained unmatched. This CDR3 contains 16 residues. The CDR3 spells CASSHTPGQTGNTIYF. In DNA, the CDR3 is TGTGCCAGCAGTCATACTCCGGGACAGACTGGAAACACCATATATTTT.

This chain connects TRBV21-1 to TRBJ2-7; the D segment call TRBD2 is taken from the table without a DNA check. TRBV21-1 is described as a pseudogene. This CDR3 has 14 amino acids. CDR3 amino acids: CASSRRRRDYEQYF. CDR3 sequence (DNA): TGTGCCAGCAGCAGGAGACGCCGCGACTACGAGCAGTACTTC.

Concerning this clone itself: Other nucleotide sequences from this sample produce the same CDR3. The chain combines TRBV28 with TRBJ1-2, with D hard to call. The CDR3 extends over 13 amino acids. Germline CDR1 is MDHEN and CDR2 is SYDVKM. The ends were cut back, 2 bases at V and 8 bases at J, with 12 bases in the middle. The CDR3 DNA sequence: TGTGCCAGCAGTTTAAGTCAAGGACGGGGCTACACCTTC. Translated, it gives CASSLSQGRGYTF.

This clone has more than one count but fewer than ten. V gene TRBV6-5 combines with J gene TRBJ2-2; TRBD1 is a possible D gene (5 bases). The germline CDR1 and CDR2 sequences are MNHEY and SVGAGI. V was trimmed by 2 bases and J by 9 bases, leaving 13 bases between them. This CDR3 region has 14 residues. CDR3: CASSYRTQGRELFF. Written as DNA, the CDR3 is TGTGCCAGCAGTTACAGGACCCAGGGCCGGGAGCTGTTTTTT.

The CDR3 nucleotides are TGTGCCAGCCACTTCAAGCGGGAAGAGACCCAGTACTTC. Amino acids: CASHFKREETQYF. The J gene is TRBJ2-5, the V gene TRBV2; tentatively, D is TRBD2 (6 bases). Germline V gene sequence: CDR1 SNHLY, CDR2 FYNNEI. This CDR3 is built from 13 residues. The V and J ends lost 8 bases and 3 bases respectively, with 13 bases between them.

CDR3 in DNA: TGTGCCAGTAGTAGAATCGACAGGGGTGGTAACTATGGCTACACCTTC. Encoded protein: CASSRIDRGGNYGYTF. This sequence joins TRBV19 and TRBJ1-2, with 8 bases identical to TRBD1. Germline CDR1 and CDR2: LNHDA and SQIVND (reference sequence). With V trimmed by 4 bases and J by 1 base, 8 bases remained unmatched. CDR3 size: 16 residues.